Shown below are 19 T cell receptor beta chains from a single sample sequenced in a study of T cell changes during pregnancy in multiple sclerosis. Produced via immunoSEQ multiplex PCR; TCRdb's table is partial and in-frame only. The table shows approximately 94,000 clones, with about 90% occurring only once. This sample comprised peripheral blood, obtained after pregnancy. These receptor sequences come from a female donor with multiple sclerosis, enrolled in a pregnancy study.

The V call is TRBV19, the J call TRBJ2-3; 9 nucleotides agree with TRBD2. This CDR3 region has 17 residues. V gave up 5 bases and J gave up 0 bases; unmatched junction bases: 9. Germline loops: CDR1 LNHDA, CDR2 SQIVND (reference sequence). The CDR3: CASSLPPSGASTDTQYF. DNA of the CDR3: TGTGCCAGTAGTCTCCCACCTAGCGGGGCTAGCACAGATACGCAGTATTTT.

This chain connects TRBV28 to TRBJ2-7; TRBD2 agrees at 8 bases. J gave up 3 bases and V 7 bases, and 17 bases lay outside the gene matches. Germline-derived CDR1 and CDR2 are MDHEN and SYDVKM. The CDR3 contains 17 residues. CDR3 in DNA: TGTGCCAGCACTTCAAACCCGAGCGGGAGCCCTTACTACGAGCAGTACTTC. Encoded protein: CASTSNPSGSPYYEQYF.

The J gene is TRBJ1-5, the V gene TRBV7-9; 8 bases agree with TRBD1. This CDR3 contains 17 residues. The germline gives CDR1 SEHNR, CDR2 FQNEAQ (reference sequence). J was trimmed by 5 bases and V by 3 bases; bases with no gene match: 12. CDR3: CASSFKDREGEDQPQHF. The CDR3 region has the DNA TGTGCCAGCAGCTTTAAGGACAGGGAAGGGGAGGATCAGCCCCAGCATTTT.

The genes are TRBV19 and TRBJ2-6; D is possibly TRBD1 (5 bases). Trimming cost V 5 bases and J 1 base, with 9 bases left between them. CDR3 length equals 15 residues. Germline CDR1 and CDR2: LNHDA and SQIVND (reference sequence). The CDR3 spells CASSQDKSGANVLTF. The DNA for the CDR3 is TGTGCCAGTAGTCAGGACAAGTCTGGGGCCAACGTCCTGACTTTC.

J is TRBJ2-1 and V is TRBV19; D is uncertain. The CDR3 runs 13 residues. The V end lost 3 bases, the J end lost 0 bases, and 3 bases lay between the germline ends. Germline CDR1 reads LNHDA; CDR2 reads SQIVND (reference sequence). The CDR3 region has the DNA TGTGCCAGTAGTATCAGCTCCTACAATGAGCAGTTCTTC. It codes for CASSISSYNEQFF.

The CDR3: CASLGSLRANEKLFF. In nucleotides, the CDR3 is TGTGCCAGCCTCGGGAGTTTGAGGGCTAATGAAAAACTGTTTTTT. This chain uses TRBV2 with TRBJ1-4; D remains unclear. V lost 8 bases, J lost 3 bases, and 16 bases lay in between. CDR1 is SNHLY, CDR2 FYNNEI, per germline. This CDR3 is built from 15 residues.

The gene calls are TRBV5-1 and TRBJ2-6; D is unclear. The CDR3 runs 15 residues. V was clipped by 3 bases and J by 0 bases, with 7 bases between them. Germline V gene sequence: CDR1 SGHRS, CDR2 YFSETQ. CDR3 region: CASSSLISGANVLTF. The CDR3 bases are TGCGCCAGCAGCTCACTGATCTCTGGGGCCAACGTCCTGACTTTC.

The V call is TRBV6-1, the J call TRBJ2-7, with D unresolved. Germline loops: CDR1 MNHNS, CDR2 SASEGT. The V and J ends lost 9 bases and 1 base respectively, with 16 bases between them. The CDR3 covers 14 residues. The CDR3 region is CASRFEVQSYEQYF. Written as DNA, the CDR3 is TGTGCCAGTCGATTCGAGGTCCAATCCTACGAGCAGTACTTC.

This chain joins TRBV28 and TRBJ2-2; maybe TRBD2 (5 bases). The CDR3 spans 16 residues. Trimming cost V 7 bases and J 4 bases, with 19 bases left between them. Germline lookup yields CDR1 MDHEN and CDR2 SYDVKM. CDR3 nucleotides: TGTGCCAGCACCCCTCTCGGACTGACCATCACCGGGGAGCTGTTTTTT. Protein sequence: CASTPLGLTITGELFF.

The chain joins TRBV7-8 to TRBJ2-1; possible D gene TRBD1, 5 bases. Per the germline V gene, CDR1 is SGHVS and CDR2 is FQNEAQ. V was cut by 1 base and J by 8 bases, with 15 bases left in between. The CDR3 is 15 amino acids. The CDR3 DNA follows: TGTGCCAGCAGCTTAGTCGGCACAGGACGCGATGAGCAGTTCTTC. Translating gives CASSLVGTGRDEQFF.

The rearrangement joins TRBV4-2 to TRBJ2-1; no clear D gene. This CDR3 region has 14 residues. With 1 base removed from V and 6 bases from J, the gap between germline ends came to 10 bases. CDR1 and CDR2 from the germline V gene are LGHNA and YNFKEQ. The CDR3 protein is CASSQGRLANEQFF. CDR3 bases: TGTGCCAGCAGCCAAGGTCGACTGGCCAATGAGCAGTTCTTC.

J is TRBJ2-2 and V is TRBV7-2; TRBD1 agrees at 8 bases. This CDR3 has 17 residues. The V gene's germline CDR1 is SGHTA and CDR2 FQGNSA. Trimming at V came to 5 bases and at J to 1 base, leaving 9 bases not matched to a gene. The CDR3, as DNA: TGTGCCAGCAGCCGAGGGGGTGGGACAGGGAACACCGGGGAGCTGTTTTTT. This sequence encodes CASSRGGGTGNTGELFF.

The chain's CDR3 is CASSLRGREAFF. CDR3 sequence (DNA): TGTGCCAGCAGCTTGAGGGGGAGAGAAGCTTTCTTT. This rearrangement joins TRBV5-4 to TRBJ1-1, with TRBD1 as a possible D gene (6 bases). Trimming cost V 1 base and J 8 bases, with 9 bases left between them. The CDR3 loop spans 12 amino acids. Germline assignment: CDR1 SGHNT and CDR2 YYREEE (reference sequence).

The chain uses TRBV30 and TRBJ2-5; 8 bases line up with TRBD2. V shed 0 bases, J shed 5 bases, and the junction held 11 bases outside the gene matches. Germline CDR1 and CDR2: GTSNPN and SVGIG (reference sequence). The CDR3 is made up of 16 amino acids. The CDR3 is CAWSVVSAGVGETQYF. The CDR3 DNA reads as TGTGCCTGGAGTGTAGTTTCAGCGGGAGTCGGGGAGACCCAGTACTTC.

This rearrangement joins TRBV7-2 to TRBJ1-4; D unresolved. V dropped 2 bases and J dropped 2 bases, with 6 bases sitting between them. Germline V lookup: CDR1 SGHTA, CDR2 FQGNSA. CDR3 length equals 14 residues. The CDR3 loop reads CASSLSSTNEKLFF. The DNA of the CDR3 is TGTGCCAGCAGCTTATCTTCCACTAATGAAAAACTGTTTTTT.

This chain uses TRBV11-1 with TRBJ2-1; 7 positions agree with TRBD2. The germline CDR1 and CDR2 sequences are SGHAT and FQDESV (reference sequence). This CDR3 has 15 residues. The J segment lost 6 bases and the V segment lost 5 bases, leaving 10 bases of the junction unmatched. DNA for the CDR3: TGTGCCAGCAGCCGACATCTAGCGGAGACCAATGAGCAGTTCTTC. Translating it yields CASSRHLAETNEQFF.

CDR3 residues: CSVETSGGAETQYF. CDR3 DNA sequence: TGCAGCGTTGAAACTAGCGGGGGGGCTGAGACCCAGTACTTC. The chain uses TRBV29-1 and TRBJ2-5; TRBD2 aligns across 13 bases. The CDR3 covers 14 residues. Germline CDR1 and CDR2: SQVTM and ANQGSEA. The junction had 2 bases not matched to a gene; V was cut back by 2 bases and J by 5 bases.

The V and J genes are TRBV7-9 and TRBJ2-3, with 8 bases lining up with TRBD2. V shed 1 base, J shed 0 bases, and the junction held 12 bases outside the gene matches. The CDR3 has 19 residues. CDR1 and CDR2 from the germline V gene are SEHNR and FQNEAQ (reference sequence). For the CDR3, the DNA is TGTGCCAGCAGCTTAGGCACTAGCGGCGTATTCTCTAGCACAGATACGCAGTATTTT. Its translation is CASSLGTSGVFSSTDTQYF.

The J gene is TRBJ2-3, the V gene TRBV9; 8 bases line up with TRBD2. CDR3 length: 15 amino acids. With V trimmed by 0 bases and J by 5 bases, 5 bases remained unmatched. CDR1 SGDLS and CDR2 YYNGEE come from the germline V gene. CDR3 residues: CASSVAGGGKDTQYF. Written as DNA, the CDR3 is TGTGCCAGCAGCGTAGCGGGGGGGGGAAAAGATACGCAGTATTTT.